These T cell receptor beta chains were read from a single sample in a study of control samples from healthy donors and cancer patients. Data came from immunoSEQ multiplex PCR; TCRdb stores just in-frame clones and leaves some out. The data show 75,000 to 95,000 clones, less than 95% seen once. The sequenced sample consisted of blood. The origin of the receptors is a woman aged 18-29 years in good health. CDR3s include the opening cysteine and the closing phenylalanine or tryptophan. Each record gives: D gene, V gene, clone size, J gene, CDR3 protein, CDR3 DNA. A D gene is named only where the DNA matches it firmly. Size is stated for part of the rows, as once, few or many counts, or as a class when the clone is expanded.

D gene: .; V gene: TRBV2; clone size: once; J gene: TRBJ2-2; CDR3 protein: CASSQDTGELFF; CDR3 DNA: TGTGCCAGCAGCCAGGACACCGGGGAGCTGTTTTTT
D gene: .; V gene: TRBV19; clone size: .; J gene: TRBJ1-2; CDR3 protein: CASETGETYGYTF; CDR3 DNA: TGTGCCAGTGAGACTGGGGAGACCTATGGCTACACCTTC
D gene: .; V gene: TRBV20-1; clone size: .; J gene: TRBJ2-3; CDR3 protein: CSASRGGSTDTQYF; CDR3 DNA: TGCAGTGCTAGTAGGGGGGGTAGCACAGATACGCAGTATTTT
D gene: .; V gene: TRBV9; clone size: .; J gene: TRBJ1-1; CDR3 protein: CASSSRGGMNTEAFF; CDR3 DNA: TGTGCCAGCAGCTCCCGGGGAGGGATGAACACTGAAGCTTTCTTT
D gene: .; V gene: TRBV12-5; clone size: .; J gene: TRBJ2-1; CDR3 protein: CASGSSRAYYNEQFF; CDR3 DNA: TGTGCTAGTGGTTCTTCCCGCGCGTACTACAATGAGCAGTTCTTC
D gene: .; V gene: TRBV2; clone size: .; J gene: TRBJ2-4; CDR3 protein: CASLGLENIQYF; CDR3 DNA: TGTGCCAGCCTGGGACTGGAAAACATTCAGTACTTC
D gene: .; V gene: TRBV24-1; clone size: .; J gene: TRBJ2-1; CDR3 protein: CATSDSPNNEQFF; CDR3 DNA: TGTGCCACCAGTGATTCCCCTAACAATGAGCAGTTCTTC
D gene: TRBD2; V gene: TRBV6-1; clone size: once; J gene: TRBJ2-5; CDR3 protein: CASSEPWGGWTQYF; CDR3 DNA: TGTGCCAGCAGTGAGCCCTGGGGGGGTTGGACCCAGTACTTC
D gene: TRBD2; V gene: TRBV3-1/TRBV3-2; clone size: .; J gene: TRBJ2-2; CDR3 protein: CASSPDSGAGGELFF; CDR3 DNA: TGTGCCAGCAGCCCCGATAGCGGGGCAGGCGGGGAGCTGTTTTTT
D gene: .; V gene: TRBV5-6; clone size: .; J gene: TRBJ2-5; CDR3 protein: CASSLGRQETQYF; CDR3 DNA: TGTGCCAGCAGCTTGGGACGGCAAGAGACCCAGTACTTC
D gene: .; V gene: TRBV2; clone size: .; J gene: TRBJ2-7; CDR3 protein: CASRAYEQYF; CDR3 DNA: TGTGCCAGCAGGGCGTACGAGCAGTACTTC
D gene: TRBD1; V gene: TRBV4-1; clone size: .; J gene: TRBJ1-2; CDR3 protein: CASSQVTGGIGYTF; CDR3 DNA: TGCGCCAGCAGCCAAGTAACAGGGGGCATCGGCTACACCTTC
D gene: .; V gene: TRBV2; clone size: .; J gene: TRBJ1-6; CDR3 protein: CASGRGGSPLHF; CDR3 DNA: TGTGCCAGCGGAAGGGGAGGCTCACCCCTCCACTTT
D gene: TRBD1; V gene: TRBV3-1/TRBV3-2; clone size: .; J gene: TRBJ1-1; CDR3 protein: CASSLHQTGAAFF; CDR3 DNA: TGTGCCAGCAGCCTCCACCAGACAGGGGCAGCTTTCTTT
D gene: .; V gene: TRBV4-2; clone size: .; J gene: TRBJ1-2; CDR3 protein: CASSQDFNVRESGYTF; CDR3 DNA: TGTGCCAGCAGCCAAGATTTCAATGTCAGGGAGTCTGGCTACACCTTC
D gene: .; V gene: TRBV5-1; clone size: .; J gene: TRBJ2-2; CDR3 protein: CASRPDSLNTGELFF; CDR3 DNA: TGCGCCAGCAGACCAGACAGCCTGAACACCGGGGAGCTGTTTTTT
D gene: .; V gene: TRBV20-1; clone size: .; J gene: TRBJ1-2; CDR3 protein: CSASGAGVPVNYGYTF; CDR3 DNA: TGCAGTGCTAGTGGTGCGGGGGTCCCCGTTAACTATGGCTACACCTTC
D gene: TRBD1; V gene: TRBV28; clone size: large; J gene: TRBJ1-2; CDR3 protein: CASNQGDRSPIYGYTF; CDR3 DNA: TGTGCCAGCAACCAAGGGGACAGGTCGCCGATCTATGGCTACACCTTC
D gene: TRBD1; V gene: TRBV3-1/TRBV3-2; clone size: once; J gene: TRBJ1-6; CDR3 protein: CASSPVRGPRSPLHF; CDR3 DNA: TGTGCCAGCAGCCCCGTCAGGGGGCCTCGATCACCCCTCCACTTT
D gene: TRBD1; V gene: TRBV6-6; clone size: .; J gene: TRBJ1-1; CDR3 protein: CASSYSGTGNTEAFF; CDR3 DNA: TGTGCCAGCAGCTACTCCGGGACAGGTAACACTGAAGCTTTCTTT